The rows below give T cell receptor beta chains drawn from one sample of a study of blood T cell repertoires in COVID-19. Profiled with immunoSEQ multiplex PCR; TCRdb holds only in-frame clones, not every one. The repertoire holds 200,000 to 250,000 clones, with about 90% as singletons. Sequenced: peripheral blood. All receptors derive from a woman in her fifties or sixties with acute or convalescent COVID-19. Both conserved end residues are part of each CDR3. Fields, in order: J gene, V gene, D gene, clone size, CDR3 DNA, CDR3 protein. The D gene is left open where the match is weak. Only part of the rows carry a size: once, few, many, or a class if the clone is expanded.

>TRBJ2-4|TRBV2|TRBD1|-
TGTGCCAGCAGGGGGGACAGGGGACCAGCCAAAAACATTCAGTACTTC
CASRGDRGPAKNIQYF
>TRBJ2-1|TRBV11-2|TRBD2|-
TGTGCCAGCAGCTTAGCCGGGACTAGCGGCTCTGAGCAGTTCTTC
CASSLAGTSGSEQFF
>TRBJ2-5|TRBV7-9|-|once
TGTGCCAGCAGCCCGCAGGGGTGGGACCCAGAGGGCCAAGAGACCCAGTACTTC
CASSPQGWDPEGQETQYF
>TRBJ2-7|TRBV5-1|TRBD1|-
TGCGCCAGCAGTTCGGGACAGGGGATTTACGAGCAGTACTTC
CASSSGQGIYEQYF
>TRBJ2-7|TRBV5-6|TRBD2|once
TGTGCCCCCGGGACTAGCCACTACGAGCAGTACTTC
CAPGTSHYEQYF
>TRBJ1-6|TRBV30|-|once
TGTGCCTGGAGTGTAGGCTCGGGTTCACCCCTCCACTTT
CAWSVGSGSPLHF
>TRBJ2-5|TRBV11-2|-|-
TGTGCCAGCAGCCGACATCAGGGGCGGGGGGAGACCCAGTACTTC
CASSRHQGRGETQYF
>TRBJ1-5|TRBV7-9|TRBD1|-
TGTGCCAGCAGTGACAGGGACGGGACCAATCAGCCCCAGCATTTT
CASSDRDGTNQPQHF
>TRBJ2-5|TRBV7-2|-|-
TGTGCCAGCAGCTCACGACAGGGAGGAGAGACCCAGTACTTC
CASSSRQGGETQYF
>TRBJ2-1|TRBV7-6|TRBD2|-
TGTGCCAGCAGCTTAGCACAGGCGACTAGCGGGGGTCCGGGGGAGCAGTTCTTC
CASSLAQATSGGPGEQFF
>TRBJ1-4|TRBV30|TRBD1|-
TGTGCCTGGAGTCGAGGGGGCAGAGGGGAACTGTTTTTT
CAWSRGGRGELFF
>TRBJ1-2|TRBV7-8|TRBD1|-
TGTGCCAGCAGCTCTCGAACCGGGACAGGGATCCATGGCTACACCTTC
CASSSRTGTGIHGYTF
>TRBJ1-5|TRBV18|TRBD1|-
TGTGCCAGCTCACCCGACAGGGGGAATCAGCCCCAGCATTTT
CASSPDRGNQPQHF